The clone carrying this T cell receptor (beta chain) was seen a few times. The antigen is unknown. V lost 5 bases, J lost 2 bases, and 16 bases lay in between. The germline V gene encodes CDR1 MDHEN and CDR2 SYDVKM. The CDR3 covers 16 residues. RNA transcripts were the template for amplifying TCR beta CDR3 regions. First-round RT-PCR with HTBI primers amplified the TCR CDR3 region. TCRdb re-analysed the multiplex PCR reads in MiXCR, keeping a single row per CDR3 protein. This table has about 570,000 distinct CDR3 sequences, around 42% appearing once. This specimen comes from a study of T cells in Graves' hyperthyroidism and ophthalmopathy. Overall study results and limits: Stable hyperthyroidism was told apart from ophthalmopathy by a model built on 13 V-J features. It was a median around seven months before onset that the model predicted ophthalmopathy. Most expanded thyroid clonotypes above 0.001 also appeared in blood.

Diagnosis relied on clinical symptoms, serum thyroxine and TRAb, thyroid ultrasound and orbital computed tomography. The sample was peripheral blood or thyroid tissue (not recorded which). V is TRBV28 and J is TRBJ1-5; maybe TRBD1 (6 bases). The receptor's source is an adult woman with Graves' disease, either hyperthyroidism or ophthalmopathy (not recorded which). The CDR3 region has the DNA TGTGCCAGCAGTGAGGGGGGCTCCCTCGGCAATCAGCCCCAGCATTTT. As protein: CASSEGGSLGNQPQHF. Full variable domain (outside the CDR3, taken from reference TRBV28 and TRBJ1-5): DVKVTQSSRYLVKRTGEKVFLECVQDMDHENMFWYRQDPGLGLRLIYFSYDVKMKEKGDIPEGYSVSREKKERFSLILESASTNQTSMYLCASSEGGSLGNQPQHFGDGTRLSIL.